One T cell receptor beta chain is described in this entry. One junction end does not reproduce the germline sequence, and a read error may be involved. CDR3 length: 16 amino acids. Germline CDR1 and CDR2: GTSNPN and SVGIG (reference sequence). As processed by the authors: TCR counts had a median of about 100,000 per sample and spanned roughly 23,224 to 690,600. TCRdb re-called the 5' RACE reads with MiXCR, one entry per CDR3 protein. These V and J calls derive from TCRdb rather than the authors' analysis. In the table there are 110,000 or so distinct CDR3 sequences, approximately 20% of which are singletons. Researchers extracted total RNA from unfractionated whole blood. This specimen comes from a study of human T cells and chemical hapten exposure.

This TCR derives from a human donor in good health. The chain is built from TRBV30 and TRBJ2-3, with D possibly being TRBD1 (5 bases). CDR3 region: CAWSVWRQGRTNTQYF. The CDR3, as DNA: TGTGCCTGGAGTGTTTGGCGCCAGGGCCGCACAAATACGCAGTATTTT.